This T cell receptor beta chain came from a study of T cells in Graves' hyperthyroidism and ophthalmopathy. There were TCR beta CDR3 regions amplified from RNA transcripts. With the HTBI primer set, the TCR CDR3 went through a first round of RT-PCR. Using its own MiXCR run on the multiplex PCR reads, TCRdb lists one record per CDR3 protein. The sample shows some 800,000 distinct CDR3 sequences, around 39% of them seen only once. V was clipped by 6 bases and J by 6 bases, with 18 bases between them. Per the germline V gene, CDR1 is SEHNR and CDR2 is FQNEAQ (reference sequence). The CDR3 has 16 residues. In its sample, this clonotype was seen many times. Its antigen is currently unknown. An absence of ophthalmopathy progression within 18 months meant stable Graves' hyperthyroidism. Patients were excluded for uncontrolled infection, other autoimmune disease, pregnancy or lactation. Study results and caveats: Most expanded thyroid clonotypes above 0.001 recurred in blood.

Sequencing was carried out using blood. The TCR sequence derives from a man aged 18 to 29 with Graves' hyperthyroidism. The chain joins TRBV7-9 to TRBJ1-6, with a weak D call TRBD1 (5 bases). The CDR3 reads CASRPPLREGNSPLHF. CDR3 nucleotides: TGTGCCAGCAGACCCCCACTCAGGGAGGGTAATTCACCCCTCCACTTT. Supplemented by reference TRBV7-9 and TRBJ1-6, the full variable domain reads DTGVSQNPRHKITKRGQNVTFRCDPISEHNRLYWYRQTLGQGPEFLTYFQNEAQLEKSRLLSDRFSAERPKGSFSTLEIQRTEQGDSAMYLCASRPPLREGNSPLHFGNGTRLTVT.